The rows below give T cell receptor beta chains drawn from one sample of a study of T cells after yellow fever vaccination. TCRdb re-called the 5' RACE reads through MiXCR, storing one row per CDR3 protein. Here the sample spans roughly 350,000 distinct CDR3 sequences, roughly 4.3% being singletons. The input for sequencing was PBMCs, taken 5 days after the yellow fever booster vaccination. All receptors derive from a man aged 18 to 29 who received the YFV17D yellow fever vaccine. The CDR3 runs from the conserved cysteine through the conserved F or W.

V,J,CDR3
TRBV5-6,TRBJ2-1,CASSLPTTDEQFF
TRBV12-3/TRBV12-4,TRBJ1-2,CASSFGTGNYGYTF
TRBV5-1,TRBJ1-1,CASSPGDRANTEAFF
TRBV20-1,TRBJ1-3,CSAFTGGSGNTIYF
TRBV6-1,TRBJ2-1,CASSDVGTSYNEQFF
TRBV4-1,TRBJ1-6,CASSPRQVGVAPLHF
TRBV7-9,TRBJ1-5,CASSLGGGLQPQHF
TRBV2,TRBJ2-3,CASSGLAGHTDTQYF
TRBV7-9,TRBJ2-1,CASSLSRLAGSQHDNEQFF
TRBV4-3,TRBJ1-2,CASSQEEGGYGYTF